This T cell receptor beta chain was found in a study of cytotoxic CD8 clonotypes in ibrutinib-treated CLL. The study's findings and limits: There were differences in sampling times between sustained-remission and progressing patients. In comparison with age-matched healthy donors, baseline clonality was higher and tracked circulating CD8+ T-cell counts.

Remarks on this clone: What it binds is unknown.

Clones were read by immunoSEQ multiplex PCR, and TCRdb kept only the in-frame ones, dropping some. The top ten hold around 6.3% of the sample, which has approximately 320,000 clones, roughly 70% seen once. As input for TCR beta libraries, around 2.1 micrograms of genomic DNA came from cryopreserved PBMCs. V lost 1 base, J lost 5 bases, and 18 bases stayed unmatched. The CDR3 consists of 20 residues. CDR1 is WNHNN, CDR2 SYGVQD, per germline (reference sequence). This TCR came from a human donor with chronic lymphocytic leukemia. This specimen consisted of PBMCs, obtained after 36 months of ibrutinib treatment. V gene TRBV10-1 combines with J gene TRBJ2-1; 9 bases align to TRBD1. CDR3 sequence reads: CASSEFSGTGKFGRDNEQFF. The CDR3 DNA sequence: TGCGCCAGCAGTGAGTTTTCCGGGACAGGGAAGTTTGGACGGGACAATGAGCAGTTCTTC.